The 13 T cell receptor beta chains reported below all come from one sample, sequenced in a study of early T cells in non-severe SARS-CoV-2 infection (dated by TCRdb to about 2021). Library creation used 5' RACE. Sequencing relied on a NextSeq 500. TCRdb took the public reads, trimmed them with fastp at Q25, ran MiXCR for clone calling and kept in-frame beta chains. When rows share a CDR3 protein, they turn into one entry using the most common DNA and genes. Recorded for this sample are roughly 45,000 distinct CDR3 sequences; roughly 10% of them occurred a single time. The ten largest clonotypes hold just over 20% of the sample. The sequenced sample was whole blood. These TCRs come from an adult who was a healthcare worker with PCR-confirmed SARS-CoV-2 infection or an uninfected control (not recorded which).

Many counts were recorded for this clonotype. The chain recombines TRBV6-2 or TRBV6-3 with TRBJ2-1, with D tentatively TRBD1 or TRBD2 (5 bases each). Deletions cut 2 bases from V and 4 bases from J, with 15 bases between. The CDR3 consists of 16 residues. Germline V gene lookup returns CDR1 MNHEY and CDR2 SVGEGT. The CDR3 nucleotides read TGTGCCAGCAGTTACGATCGGGTGGGGGATTACAATGAGCAGTTCTTC. It codes for CASSYDRVGDYNEQFF.

This clonotype was seen only a few times. J is TRBJ1-6 and V is TRBV2; D ambiguous. The CDR3 is 14 residues long. Trimming took 5 bases from V and 8 from J, leaving 13 bases between them. Germline V gene sequence: CDR1 SNHLY, CDR2 FYNNEI. The CDR3 nucleotides are TGTGCCAGCAGTTCCGGTGGTCGTTATTCACCCCTCCACTTT. It yields the protein CASSSGGRYSPLHF.

This clonotype was observed many times. This chain joins TRBV4-3 and TRBJ2-7; D possibly corresponds to TRBD1 (6 bases). The germline V gene encodes CDR1 LGHNA and CDR2 YSLEER. This CDR3 is built from 14 residues. With 4 bases removed from V and 0 bases from J, the gap between germline ends came to 10 bases. DNA for the CDR3: TGCGCCAGCAGCCGGGGACATCGCTCCTACGAGCAGTACTTC. Encoded protein: CASSRGHRSYEQYF.

This clonotype was recorded at least ten times. This chain uses TRBV12-3 or TRBV12-4 with TRBJ1-1, with D unresolved. Deletions cut 7 bases from V and 1 base from J, with 16 bases between. The CDR3 is 15 residues long. Written as DNA, the CDR3 is TGTGCCAGCAAGTCTATCGAATGGGGGAACACTGAAGCTTTCTTT. Its translation is CASKSIEWGNTEAFF.

The chain has TRBV10-2 and TRBJ2-2; 8 nucleotides match TRBD1. The V and J ends lost 4 bases and 4 bases, in that order; junction bases with no gene match: 5. CDR3 length: 15 residues. Per the germline V gene, CDR1 is WSHSY and CDR2 is SAAADI. The CDR3 region has the DNA TGCGCCAGCAGTGTCCAGGGGGCTGTCACCGGGGAGCTGTTTTTT. It is translated as CASSVQGAVTGELFF.

This clonotype came up many times. V gene TRBV13 combines with J gene TRBJ2-1, with D hard to call. Per the germline V gene, CDR1 is PRHDT and CDR2 is FYEKMQ (reference sequence). The germline V and J ends were trimmed by 6 bases and 5 bases, with 14 bases remaining between them. This CDR3 contains 14 residues. Written as DNA, the CDR3 is TGTGCCAGCAGTTACTTGTCGGGCAACAATGAGCAGTTCTTC. Its translation: CASSYLSGNNEQFF.

The gene calls are TRBV24-1 and TRBJ2-5, with D possibly being TRBD1 (6 bases). The V end was cut by 4 bases, the J end by 4 bases, with 15 bases between. The CDR3 contains 15 residues. The germline CDR1 and CDR2 sequences are KGHDR and SFDVKD. The CDR3 loop reads CATSDIQGPAETQYF. The CDR3 region has the DNA TGTGCCACCAGTGACATACAGGGTCCTGCAGAGACCCAGTACTTC.

In its sample, this clonotype was seen many times. This sequence joins TRBV5-5 and TRBJ2-1; D is unclear. The germline V and J ends were trimmed by 1 base and 9 bases, with 8 bases remaining between them. This CDR3 region has 12 residues. Germline V lookup: CDR1 SGHKS, CDR2 YYEKEE (reference sequence). This chain's CDR3 is CASSLTDGEQFF. The CDR3 coding sequence is TGTGCCAGCAGCTTGACGGATGGTGAGCAGTTCTTC.

This clonotype was counted only a few times. The CDR3: CASSRGTSGISYIQYF. As DNA, the CDR3 is TGTGCCAGCAGCCGAGGGACTAGCGGGATTAGTTACATTCAGTACTTC. J is TRBJ2-4 and V is TRBV11-2; 13 nucleotides align to TRBD2. Trimming took 5 bases from V and 8 from J; bases not matched to a gene: 9. The germline gives CDR1 SGHAT, CDR2 FQNNGV. The CDR3 covers 16 residues.

The CDR3: CASRADRAYEQYF. Here the CDR3 DNA reads TGTGCCAGCAGGGCGGACAGGGCCTACGAGCAGTACTTC. The V call is TRBV27, the J call TRBJ2-7; 8 bases are shared with TRBD1. Germline V gene lookup returns CDR1 MNHEY and CDR2 SMNVEV (reference sequence). The ends lost 6 bases at V and 2 bases at J; junction bases unmatched: 3. The CDR3 totals 13 residues.

In its sample, this clonotype was seen many times. The chain uses TRBV11-2 and TRBJ2-2, with D possibly TRBD2 on 5 matching bases. Looked up from germline, CDR1 is SGHAT and CDR2 is FQNNGV. V was clipped by 0 bases and J by 1 base, with 9 bases between them. The CDR3 loop spans 16 amino acids. CDR3 in amino acids: CASSLELVGNTGELFF. The CDR3 DNA reads as TGTGCCAGCAGCTTAGAACTAGTTGGGAACACCGGGGAGCTGTTTTTT.

The sample holds many counts of this clonotype. The chain links TRBV20-1 to TRBJ2-7, with TRBD2 matching 7 bases. The CDR3 has 15 amino acids. Germline loops: CDR1 DFQATT, CDR2 SNEGSKA (reference sequence). V gave up 1 base and J gave up 0 bases; unmatched junction bases: 6. CDR3 residues: CSARALADNSYEQYF. The CDR3 DNA follows: TGCAGTGCTAGAGCTCTAGCGGACAACTCCTACGAGCAGTACTTC.

Ten or more counts support this clonotype. The V and J genes are TRBV7-2 and TRBJ1-1; D might be TRBD1 (5 bases). CDR1 is SGHTA and CDR2 is FQGNSA in the germline V gene. V lost 2 bases, J lost 10 bases, and 17 bases lay in between. CDR3 length equals 14 residues. In DNA, the CDR3 is TGTGCCAGCAGCTTAATGGGGAGCAGGGACGGAGCTTTCTTT. This encodes CASSLMGSRDGAFF. The variable domain in full, with the rest retrieved from reference TRBV7-2 and TRBJ1-1, is GAGVSQSPSNKVTEKGKDVELRCDPISGHTALYWYRQSLGQGLEFLIYFQGNSAPDKSGLPSDRFSAERTGGSVSTLTIQRTQQEDSAVYLCASSLMGSRDGAFFGQGTRLTVV.